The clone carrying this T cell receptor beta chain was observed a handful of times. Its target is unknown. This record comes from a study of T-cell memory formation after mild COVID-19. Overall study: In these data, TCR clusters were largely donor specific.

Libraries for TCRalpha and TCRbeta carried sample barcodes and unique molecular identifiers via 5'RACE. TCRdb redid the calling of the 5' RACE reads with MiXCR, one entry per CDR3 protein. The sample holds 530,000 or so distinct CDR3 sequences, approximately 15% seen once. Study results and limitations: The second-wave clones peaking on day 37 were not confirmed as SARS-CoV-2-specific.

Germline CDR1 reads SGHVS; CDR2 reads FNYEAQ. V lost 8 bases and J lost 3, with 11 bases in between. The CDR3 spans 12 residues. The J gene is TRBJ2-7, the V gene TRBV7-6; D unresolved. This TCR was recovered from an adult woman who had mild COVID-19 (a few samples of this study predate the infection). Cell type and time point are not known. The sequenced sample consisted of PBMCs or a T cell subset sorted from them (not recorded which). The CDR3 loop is CASGRLNYEQYF. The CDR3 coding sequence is TGTGCCAGCGGAAGGCTAAACTACGAGCAGTACTTC.